This entry features one TCR beta chain sequence. The antigen remains undetermined. Different DNA sequences within this sample yield the same CDR3. These data originate in a study of T cell responses to AZD1222 COVID-19 vaccine. At the level of the study: Pooling of second doses given at about 4 or about 12 weeks was done. Study outcomes and limitations: Spike-specific TCR breadth and depth went up after people got two AZD1222 doses. Repertoires in all cases were sampled only once the peak T cell response had passed. There were mostly white British donors and more females than males, and clonal diversity was possibly underestimated.

Profiled with immunoSEQ multiplex PCR; TCRdb holds only in-frame clones, not every one. Here the sample spans approximately 120,000 clones, about 89% being singletons. The V gene's germline CDR1 is LGHNA and CDR2 YSLEER. CDR3 length equals 13 residues. The ends were cut back, 0 bases at V and 9 bases at J, with 6 bases in the middle. This sequence originates from an adult in good health. The chain recombines TRBV4-3 with TRBJ1-6; no firm D call. The sample here was peripheral blood, taken on day 0 of AZD1222 vaccination. The CDR3 spells CASSQDRGSPLHF. DNA for the CDR3: TGCGCCAGCAGCCAAGATCGGGGTTCACCCCTCCACTTT.